A single sample gave rise to the 27 T cell receptor beta chains below, sequenced in a study of T cell repertoires in cytomegalovirus infection (dated by TCRdb to between 2018 and 2021). This sample was sequenced with an Illumina HiSeq 1500. TCRdb redid the processing of the public reads, applying fastp at Q25 and MiXCR, and retained in-frame beta chains. Rows with a matching CDR3 protein are joined into one entry that keeps the most common DNA and genes. The sample table records about 680,000 distinct CDR3 sequences; approximately 25% of these occur just once. Of the sample, approximately 8.2% falls within the top ten clones. Sequenced input: CD8+ T cells from PBMCs. These receptors were taken from a human donor in good health (CMV status not recorded). Some clones in this sample may be carry-over from other donors' samples.

The chain recombines TRBV27 with TRBJ2-1; 8 nucleotides agree with TRBD2. The V and J ends lost 4 bases and 12 bases, in that order; junction bases with no gene match: 11. CDR1 and CDR2 from the germline V gene are MNHEY and SMNVEV (reference sequence). This CDR3 comprises 14 residues. CDR3 DNA sequence: TGTGCCAGCAGTTCCCCCTCCCCGGGGGGGCGGCAGTTCTTC. It yields the protein CASSSPSPGGRQFF.

This chain joins TRBV2 and TRBJ2-1; D might be TRBD2 (5 bases). V was pared by 3 bases and J by 4 bases, with 13 bases between. The CDR3 has 15 amino acids. The germline gives CDR1 SNHLY, CDR2 FYNNEI. DNA of the CDR3: TGTGCCAGCAGTGAGTCGGGAACCGCTTACAATGAGCAGTTCTTC. Amino acids: CASSESGTAYNEQFF.

This clonotype was seen more than once but under ten times. The V gene is TRBV6-2 or TRBV6-3, the J gene TRBJ2-7; D gene uncertain. V lost 3 bases and J 1 base, leaving 13 bases between the germline ends. The germline gives CDR1 MNHEY, CDR2 SVGEGT. The CDR3 is 15 amino acids. Here the CDR3 DNA reads TGTGCCAGCAGTTATCCGGGCAGTGCATCCTACGAGCAGTACTTC. Translation gives CASSYPGSASYEQYF.

The table lists this clonotype with a few counts. The gene calls are TRBV4-2 and TRBJ1-1; D is unclear. The germline V gene encodes CDR1 LGHNA and CDR2 YNFKEQ. Trimming cost V 1 base and J 5 bases, with 11 bases left between them. This CDR3 has 14 amino acids. The CDR3 coding sequence is TGTGCCAGCAGCCAAGCGAACGTGAGGACTGAAGCTTTCTTT. Amino acids: CASSQANVRTEAFF.

This clonotype was recorded many times. The CDR3 spells CASSLVGETQYF. CDR3 nucleotide sequence: TGTGCCAGCAGCTTAGTAGGGGAGACCCAGTACTTC. The rearrangement links TRBV7-2 to TRBJ2-5; D gene uncertain. Trimming stripped 1 base from V and 5 bases from J, with 5 bases between. The CDR3 extends over 12 amino acids. Germline V gives CDR1 SGHTA, CDR2 FQGNSA.

The chain joins TRBV28 to TRBJ2-7; no clear D. This CDR3 contains 13 residues. CDR1 and CDR2 (germline): MDHEN, SYDVKM. The V gene lost 3 bases and the J gene lost 7 bases, with 13 bases spanning the gap. CDR3 residues: CASSFDGQYEQYV. CDR3 coding DNA: TGTGCCAGCAGTTTCGATGGGCAGTATGAGCAGTACGTC.

The V and J genes are TRBV29-1 and TRBJ1-2, with a tentative D call TRBD1 (6 bases). Trimming left V 5 bases short and J 4 bases short, with 17 bases between. CDR1 and CDR2 from the germline V gene are SQVTM and ANQGSEA. This CDR3 is built from 14 residues. The CDR3 DNA reads TGCAGCGTTCGTTCAGGGGACGGTGGCTATGGCTACACCTTC. Amino acids: CSVRSGDGGYGYTF. Full variable domain (rest looked up from reference TRBV29-1 and TRBJ1-2): SAVISQKPSRDICQRGTSLTIQCQVDSQVTMMFWYRQQPGQSLTLIATANQGSEATYESGFVIDKFPISRPNLTFSTLTVSNMSPEDSSIYLCSVRSGDGGYGYTFGSGTRLTVV.

V usage is TRBV7-3 and J usage is TRBJ2-2, with 7 bases aligning to TRBD1. Looked up from germline, CDR1 is SGHTA and CDR2 is FQGTGA. This CDR3 has 17 amino acids. Trimming took 5 bases from V and 4 from J; bases not matched to a gene: 13. The CDR3 nucleotides read TGTGCCAGCAGCCTCATCAGGGGGTATCGGAGCACCGGGGAGCTGTTTTTT. Translation: CASSLIRGYRSTGELFF.

The chain links TRBV28 to TRBJ1-6; 9 bases align to TRBD1. The CDR3 runs 16 residues. V lost 3 bases and J lost 6; bases outside the gene matches: 6. Germline loops: CDR1 MDHEN, CDR2 SYDVKM. CDR3: CASSFGQGRVNSPLHF. CDR3 bases: TGTGCCAGCAGTTTTGGACAGGGGAGAGTTAATTCACCCCTCCACTTT.

The rearrangement links TRBV29-1 to TRBJ2-1, with 12 bases identical to TRBD1. Germline CDR1 SQVTM, CDR2 ANQGSEA. After removal of 3 bases from V and 3 bases from J, the junction contained 12 bases not matched to a gene. The CDR3 is made up of 18 amino acids. CDR3 DNA sequence: TGCAGCGTTGAGGGGTCCCGGGACAGGGGGCCTATCTACAATGAGCAGTTCTTC. Translated: CSVEGSRDRGPIYNEQFF.

This sequence joins TRBV10-1 and TRBJ1-2; tentative D call: TRBD1 (6 bases). Trimming removed 3 bases at V and 10 bases at J, with 15 bases between. Germline CDR1 reads WNHNN; CDR2 reads SYGVQD (reference sequence). The CDR3 is 13 residues long. This CDR3 is CASSDQGHIPYTF. As DNA, the CDR3 is TGCGCCAGCAGTGATCAGGGGCATATTCCCTACACCTTC.

The CDR3 DNA reads as TGTGCCAGCAGTGAATACGCCGGGACAGGGTATGGCTACACCTTC. This encodes CASSEYAGTGYGYTF. The chain uses TRBV25-1 and TRBJ1-2; 9 positions agree with TRBD1. CDR1 and CDR2 (germline): MGHDK, SYGVNS. The CDR3 covers 15 residues. V gave up 0 bases and J gave up 5 bases; unmatched junction bases: 4.

The CDR3 loop reads CASSLKRDTYNEQFF. In DNA form, the CDR3 reads TGCGCCAGCAGCCTGAAGAGGGACACATACAATGAGCAGTTCTTC. This rearrangement joins TRBV4-3 to TRBJ2-1; maybe TRBD1 (6 bases). The length of the CDR3 is 15 residues. Per the germline V gene, CDR1 is LGHNA and CDR2 is YSLEER. V dropped 4 bases and J dropped 4 bases, with 14 bases sitting between them.

Remarks on this clonotype: The germline gene is not matched at one end of the junction; a read error may be the cause. The genes are TRBV14 and TRBJ2-7; tentatively, D is TRBD2 (6 bases). Germline V gene sequence: CDR1 SGHDN, CDR2 FVKESK. The CDR3 totals 14 residues. CDR3 DNA sequence: TGTGCCAGCAACCAAGACGGGGGAGGTTACGAGCAGTACTTC. Protein: CASNQDGGGYEQYF.

The genes are TRBV5-6 and TRBJ1-1, with a weak D call TRBD1 (5 bases). Germline loops: CDR1 SGHDT, CDR2 YYEEEE. This CDR3 contains 15 residues. V was cut by 4 bases and J by 0 bases, with 13 bases left in between. DNA for the CDR3: TGTGCCAGCAGCCGGGGTTGGGGGATGAACACTGAAGCTTTCTTT. It translates to CASSRGWGMNTEAFF.

The table lists this clonotype with many counts. J is TRBJ2-7 and V is TRBV28; 7 bases are a match to TRBD1. CDR1 and CDR2 (germline): MDHEN, SYDVKM. The CDR3 is made up of 13 amino acids. Unmatched junction bases numbered 4, after V lost 7 bases and J lost 1 base. The CDR3 is CASKDRESYEQYV. The DNA for the CDR3 is TGTGCCAGCAAAGACAGGGAGTCCTACGAGCAGTACGTC.

This chain connects TRBV20-1 to TRBJ2-3; possible D gene TRBD2, 6 bases. V was cut by 0 bases and J by 9 bases, with 16 bases left in between. This CDR3 comprises 14 residues. Germline values: CDR1 DFQATT, CDR2 SNEGSKA (reference sequence). The CDR3 protein is CSARDWASDGTQYF. The CDR3 DNA follows: TGCAGTGCTAGAGATTGGGCTAGCGACGGAACGCAGTATTTT.

J is TRBJ2-2 and V is TRBV6-1; 11 bases are a match to TRBD2. The CDR3 totals 16 residues. Unmatched junction bases numbered 5, after V lost 6 bases and J lost 2 bases. CDR1 and CDR2 (germline): MNHNS, SASEGT. CDR3 DNA sequence: TGTGCCAGCAGCACGACTAGCGGGGATAACACCGGGGAGCTGTTTTTT. Translated, it gives CASSTTSGDNTGELFF.

This clonotype showed up many times. V is TRBV4-3 and J is TRBJ1-1; D is possibly TRBD1 (5 bases). V was clipped by 7 bases and J by 3 bases, with 12 bases between them. The CDR3 sequence is 13 residues long. Germline CDR1 LGHNA, CDR2 YSLEER. Here the CDR3 DNA reads TGCGCCAGCACCGGGACTGGGTACACTGAAGCTTTCTTT. It is translated as CASTGTGYTEAFF.

The rearrangement joins TRBV28 to TRBJ2-5; perhaps D is TRBD1 or TRBD2 (5 bases each). Germline-derived CDR1 and CDR2 are MDHEN and SYDVKM. The germline V and J ends were trimmed by 2 bases and 7 bases, with 11 bases remaining between them. The CDR3 is 13 amino acids. CDR3 loop: CASSLEGYGTQYF. The CDR3 nucleotides are TGTGCCAGCAGTTTAGAGGGGTACGGGACCCAGTACTTC.

The sample holds many counts of this clonotype. The rearrangement joins TRBV12-3 or TRBV12-4 to TRBJ1-1; D gene ambiguous. Trimming pared 0 bases from V and 5 bases from J, leaving 10 bases between. There are 14 residues in the CDR3. For the CDR3, the DNA is TGTGCCAGCAGTTTAGCGCTCGGGTGGACTGAAGCTTTCTTT. Protein: CASSLALGWTEAFF.

Many counts were recorded for this clonotype. V and J are TRBV7-9 and TRBJ2-5; D is possibly TRBD1 (7 bases). V shed 5 bases and J shed 4 bases, with 11 bases lying between them. This CDR3 spans 13 amino acids. Germline CDR1 is SEHNR and CDR2 is FQNEAQ (reference sequence). Here the CDR3 DNA reads TGTGCCAGCAGCCCTCAGGGGGGAGAGACCCAGTACTTC. This encodes CASSPQGGETQYF.

With regard to this clonotype: The junction differs from germline at one of its ends, possibly a read error. The rearrangement uses TRBV2 and TRBJ1-5, with D uncertain. The CDR3 consists of 15 residues. The V gene's germline CDR1 is SNHLY and CDR2 FYNNEI. Here the CDR3 reads CTSSEVGGSNQPQHF. DNA of the CDR3: TGTACCAGCAGTGAAGTAGGCGGTAGCAATCAGCCCCAGCATTTT.

The genes are TRBV6-2 or TRBV6-3 and TRBJ1-1; 9 bases fit TRBD1. With V trimmed by 2 bases and J by 5 bases, 6 bases remained unmatched. There are 15 residues in the CDR3. Germline CDR1 reads MNHEY; CDR2 reads SVGEGT. The CDR3 here is CASSYPGQGKTEAFF. CDR3 sequence (DNA): TGTGCCAGCAGTTACCCCGGACAGGGGAAGACTGAAGCTTTCTTT.

V gene TRBV12-3 or TRBV12-4 combines with J gene TRBJ2-3; D is ambiguous. This CDR3 region has 12 residues. V dropped 6 bases and J dropped 6 bases, with 10 bases sitting between them. CDR3 in DNA: TGTGCCAGCAGCCCGATCCCGGATACGCAGTATTTT. Translating it yields CASSPIPDTQYF.

Many counts were recorded for this clonotype. The V and J genes are TRBV28 and TRBJ2-4; weak D call: TRBD2 (7 bases). The V gene lost 4 bases and the J gene lost 1 base, with 11 bases spanning the gap. The germline V gene has CDR1 MDHEN and CDR2 SYDVKM. This CDR3 is 15 amino acids long. CDR3 sequence (DNA): TGTGCCAGCAGTTGGGGGGGCTCGGCCAAAAACATTCAGTACTTC. Translating it yields CASSWGGSAKNIQYF.

This clonotype occurred many times. The J gene is TRBJ2-2, the V gene TRBV29-1, with TRBD1 as a possible D gene (6 bases). With 5 bases removed from V and 2 bases from J, the gap between germline ends came to 9 bases. The CDR3 has 13 residues. In germline, CDR1 is SQVTM, CDR2 ANQGSEA. The CDR3 spells CSVTDSNTGELFF. In DNA form, the CDR3 reads TGCAGCGTTACGGACAGCAACACCGGGGAGCTGTTTTTT.